This paragraph reports one T cell receptor beta chain. Its antigen is not known. The sample contains more than one DNA sequence encoding this CDR3. Profiled with immunoSEQ multiplex PCR; TCRdb holds only in-frame clones, not every one. The data hold about a million clones, with over 60% observed a single time. This CDR3 region has 13 residues. V was cut by 0 bases and J by 8 bases, with 9 bases left in between. Per the germline V gene, CDR1 is SGHRS and CDR2 is YFSETQ. The source of the sample is a study of shared clonotypes between healthy human individuals. Overall study context: CD4 naive and memory got three plates each, CD8 naive two, CD8 memory one.

General study findings and limits: Only a few donors were included, so the genetic and exposure-history diversity represented was limited. Shared clonotypes across all four donors exceeded non-shared ones in generation probability.

The chain combines TRBV5-1 with TRBJ2-4; D assignment may be TRBD1 or TRBD2 (5 bases each). This clonotype was obtained from a man younger than 35 in good health. Source material: memory CD4+ T cells sorted from blood. Specified subset: CD45RA-negative fraction. CDR3 nucleotides: TGCGCCAGCAGCTTGGGAGGGGAAGACATTCAGTACTTC. This translates into CASSLGGEDIQYF.